The clone carrying this T cell receptor beta chain was observed at least ten times. Its specificity is not known. This sample was included in a study of T cells in Graves' hyperthyroidism and ophthalmopathy. Study-wide points: From stable hyperthyroidism, ophthalmopathy was separated by a 13 V-J model.

Germline V gene lookup returns CDR1 SGHAT and CDR2 FQDESV (reference sequence). The length of the CDR3 is 17 residues. V was pared by 4 bases and J by 0 bases, with 16 bases between. Researchers amplified the TCR beta CDR3 regions from RNA transcripts. Initially, a first-round RT-PCR of the TCR CDR3 employed the HTBI primer set. In TCRdb, the multiplex PCR reads were re-called with MiXCR into one record per CDR3 protein. The table records 500,000 to 800,000 distinct CDR3 sequences, about 14% of them present only once. Each ophthalmopathy patient scored at least 3 on the Clinical Activity Score and at least 4 on NOSPECS grade, with duration under 3 months. Lactation, pregnancy, other autoimmune disease or uncontrolled infection led to exclusion of patients. Diagnostic decisions used clinical symptoms, serum thyroxine and TRAb, thyroid ultrasound and orbital computed tomography.

The sample consisted of blood. The rearrangement links TRBV11-1 to TRBJ2-1; TRBD2 might be the D (6 bases). The sequence came from a woman between 45 and 60 years old with Graves' ophthalmopathy. The CDR3 DNA reads TGTGCCAGCAGCTATAGCAGGGACGGGAGCTCCTACAATGAGCAGTTCTTC. Protein product: CASSYSRDGSSYNEQFF. Full variable domain (remainder filled in from reference TRBV11-1 and TRBJ2-1): EAEVAQSPRYKITEKSQAVAFWCDPISGHATLYWYRQILGQGPELLVQFQDESVVDDSQLPKDRFSAERLKGVDSTLKIQPAELGDSAMYLCASSYSRDGSSYNEQFFGPGTRLTVL.